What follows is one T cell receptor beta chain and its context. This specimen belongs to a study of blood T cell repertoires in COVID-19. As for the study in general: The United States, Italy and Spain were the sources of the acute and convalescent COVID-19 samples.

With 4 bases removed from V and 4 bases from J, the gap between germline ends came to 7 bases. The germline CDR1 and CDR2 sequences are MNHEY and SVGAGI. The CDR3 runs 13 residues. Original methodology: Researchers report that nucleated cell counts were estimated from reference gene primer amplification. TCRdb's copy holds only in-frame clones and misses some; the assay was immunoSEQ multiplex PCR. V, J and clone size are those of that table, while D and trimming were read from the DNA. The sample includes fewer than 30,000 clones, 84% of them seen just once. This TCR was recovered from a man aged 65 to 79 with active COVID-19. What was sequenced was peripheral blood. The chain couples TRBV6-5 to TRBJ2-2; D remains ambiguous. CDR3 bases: TGTGCCAGCAGTTCCCGTTCCACCGGGGAGCTGTTTTTT. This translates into CASSSRSTGELFF.